This TCR beta chain is drawn from a study of blood T cells in healthy people across ages. General study findings and limits: Any conclusive comparison of naive versus antigen-experienced cells was prevented by using unsorted PBMCs. In older individuals, TCR beta diversity per million T cells was lower, falling roughly linearly with age. When set beside aged donors, long-lived donors presented more naive CD4+ cells and higher diversity.

CDR3 length: 17 residues. V lost 4 bases, J lost 4 bases, and 9 bases stayed unmatched. The V gene's germline CDR1 is SEHNR and CDR2 FQNEAQ (reference sequence). This clonotype has only a few counts. No antigen is known for it. Primed by a sample-barcoded 5' primer and a J-beta primer mix, a second PCR proceeded for about 7 to 11 cycles. TCRdb called the 5' RACE reads again in MiXCR, with one record for every CDR3 protein. The sample has over 1.5 million distinct CDR3 sequences, roughly 50% seen once. This rearrangement joins TRBV7-9 to TRBJ2-1, with 11 positions matching TRBD1. This TCR was recovered from a woman aged 40 to 49 in good health. The source material was blood. The CDR3, as DNA: TGTGCCAGCAGCTCAGGACAGGGGGCTTTGGGTTACAATGAGCAGTTCTTC. Amino acids: CASSSGQGALGYNEQFF.